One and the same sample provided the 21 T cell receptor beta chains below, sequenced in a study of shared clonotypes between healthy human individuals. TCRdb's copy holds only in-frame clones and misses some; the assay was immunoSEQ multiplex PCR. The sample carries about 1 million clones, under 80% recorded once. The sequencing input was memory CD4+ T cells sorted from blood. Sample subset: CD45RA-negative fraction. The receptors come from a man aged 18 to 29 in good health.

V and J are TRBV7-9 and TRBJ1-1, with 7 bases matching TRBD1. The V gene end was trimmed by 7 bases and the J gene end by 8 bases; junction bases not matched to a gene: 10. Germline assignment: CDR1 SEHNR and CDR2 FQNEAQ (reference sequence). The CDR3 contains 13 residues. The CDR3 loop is CASTPGGYGEAFF. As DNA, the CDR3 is TGTGCCAGCACCCCAGGGGGGTACGGGGAAGCTTTCTTT.

In DNA, the CDR3 is TGTGCCAGCAGCCCTTCCCAAGCGGTTAGTTCCTACGAGCAGTACTTC. Translated, it gives CASSPSQAVSSYEQYF. The rearrangement joins TRBV7-2 to TRBJ2-7; a weak D match, TRBD2 (5 bases). The germline V gene has CDR1 SGHTA and CDR2 FQGNSA. Trimming took off 5 bases at V and 1 base at J, with 18 bases between the two ends. The CDR3 length is 16 residues.

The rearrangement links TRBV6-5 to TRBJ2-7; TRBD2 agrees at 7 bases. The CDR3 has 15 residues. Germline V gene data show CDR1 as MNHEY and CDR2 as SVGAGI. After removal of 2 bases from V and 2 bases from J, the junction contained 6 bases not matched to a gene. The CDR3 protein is CASSYGRETAYEQYF. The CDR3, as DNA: TGTGCCAGCAGTTACGGGCGGGAGACTGCCTACGAGCAGTACTTC.

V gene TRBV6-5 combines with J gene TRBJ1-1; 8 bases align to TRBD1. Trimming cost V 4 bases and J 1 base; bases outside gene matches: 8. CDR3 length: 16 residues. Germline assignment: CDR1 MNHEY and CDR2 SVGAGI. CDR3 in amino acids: CASSLFQGARNTEAFF. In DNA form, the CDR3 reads TGTGCCAGCAGTTTATTTCAGGGGGCGAGGAACACTGAAGCTTTCTTT.

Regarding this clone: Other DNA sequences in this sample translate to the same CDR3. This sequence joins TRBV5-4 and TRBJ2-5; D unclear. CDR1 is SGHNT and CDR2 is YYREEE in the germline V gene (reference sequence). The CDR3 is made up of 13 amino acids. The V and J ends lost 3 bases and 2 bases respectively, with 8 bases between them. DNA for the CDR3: TGTGCCAGCAGCTGGCGAGGTCAAGAGACCCAGTACTTC. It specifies CASSWRGQETQYF.

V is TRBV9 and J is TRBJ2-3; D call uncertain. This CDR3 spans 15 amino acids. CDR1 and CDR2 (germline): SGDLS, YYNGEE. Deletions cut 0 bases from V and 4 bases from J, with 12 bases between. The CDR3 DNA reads TGTGCCAGCAGCGTAGAAATGGGGTACCCAGATACGCAGTATTTT. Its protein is CASSVEMGYPDTQYF.

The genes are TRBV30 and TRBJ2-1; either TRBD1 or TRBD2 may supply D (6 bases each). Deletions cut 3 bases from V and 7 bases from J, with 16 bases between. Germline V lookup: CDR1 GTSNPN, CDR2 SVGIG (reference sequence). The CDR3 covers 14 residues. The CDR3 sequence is CAWSPGASENEQFF. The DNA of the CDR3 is TGTGCCTGGAGCCCAGGGGCTAGCGAGAATGAGCAGTTCTTC.

CDR3 coding DNA: TGTGCCAGCATCAACAGGGGACAGGGGGGAGAGGGAGCTTTCTTT. It encodes CASINRGQGGEGAFF. V and J are TRBV6-6 and TRBJ1-1; 11 bases agree with TRBD1. Germline V CDR1 and CDR2: MNHNY, SVGAGI (reference sequence). This CDR3 spans 15 amino acids. Germline trimming cut 7 bases from V and 10 bases from J; bases unmatched to any gene: 14.

CDR3 residues: CASSLEGVGANVLTF. For the CDR3, the DNA is TGTGCCAGCAGCTTGGAAGGGGTCGGGGCCAACGTCCTGACTTTC. The V call is TRBV7-6, the J call TRBJ2-6; D might be TRBD1 (5 bases). The CDR3 runs to 15 residues. Germline CDR1 SGHVS, CDR2 FNYEAQ. V was cut by 3 bases and J by 4 bases, with 10 bases left in between.

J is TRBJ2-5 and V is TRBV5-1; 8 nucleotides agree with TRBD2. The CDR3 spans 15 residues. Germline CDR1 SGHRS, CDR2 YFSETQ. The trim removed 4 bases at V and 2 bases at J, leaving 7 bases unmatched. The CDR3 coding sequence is TGCGCCAGCAGCCTCTTACTAGCGGCACAAGAGACCCAGTACTTC. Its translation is CASSLLLAAQETQYF. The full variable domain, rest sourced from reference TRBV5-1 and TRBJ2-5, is KAGVTQTPRYLIKTRGQQVTLSCSPISGHRSVSWYQQTPGQGLQFLFEYFSETQRNKGNFPGRFSGRQFSNSRSEMNVSTLELGDSALYLCASSLLLAAQETQYFGPGTRLLVL.

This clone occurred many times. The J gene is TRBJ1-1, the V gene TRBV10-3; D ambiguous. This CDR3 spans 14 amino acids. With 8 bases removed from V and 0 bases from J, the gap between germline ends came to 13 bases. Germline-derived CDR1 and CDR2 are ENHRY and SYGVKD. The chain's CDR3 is CAIEDPKLNTEAFF. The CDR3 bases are TGTGCCATCGAGGATCCCAAGTTGAACACTGAAGCTTTCTTT.

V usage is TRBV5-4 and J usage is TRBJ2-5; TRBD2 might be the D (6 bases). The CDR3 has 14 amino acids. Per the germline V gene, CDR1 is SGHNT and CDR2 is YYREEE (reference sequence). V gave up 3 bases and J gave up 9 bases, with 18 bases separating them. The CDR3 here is CASSYEEGRSAQYF. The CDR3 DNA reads TGTGCCAGCAGCTACGAGGAGGGGAGGTCAGCCCAGTACTTC.

The CDR3 DNA reads TGTGCCAGTAGGACACCCGGTCGCAATTCACCCCTCCACTTT. It yields the protein CASRTPGRNSPLHF. The rearrangement links TRBV11-2 to TRBJ1-6, with D perhaps TRBD1 (5 bases). CDR3 length: 14 residues. CDR1 SGHAT and CDR2 FQNNGV come from the germline V gene. Trimming removed 9 bases at V and 7 bases at J, with 16 bases between. The complete variable domain, with remaining parts taken from reference TRBV11-2 and TRBJ1-6, reads EAGVAQSPRYKIIEKRQSVAFWCNPISGHATLYWYQQILGQGPKLLIQFQNNGVVDDSQLPKDRFSAERLKGVDSTLKIQPAKLEDSAVYLCASRTPGRNSPLHFGNGTRLTVT.

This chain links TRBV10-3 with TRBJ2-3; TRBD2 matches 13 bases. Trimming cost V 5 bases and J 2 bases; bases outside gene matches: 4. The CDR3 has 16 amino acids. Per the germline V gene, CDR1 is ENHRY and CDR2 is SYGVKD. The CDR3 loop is CAISRTSGGPTDTQYF. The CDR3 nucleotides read TGTGCCATCAGTCGGACTAGCGGGGGCCCCACAGATACGCAGTATTTT.

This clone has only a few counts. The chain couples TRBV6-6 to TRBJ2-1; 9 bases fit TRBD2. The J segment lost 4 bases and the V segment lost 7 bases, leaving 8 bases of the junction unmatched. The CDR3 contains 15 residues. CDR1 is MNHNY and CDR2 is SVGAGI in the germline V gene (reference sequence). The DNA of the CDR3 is TGTGCCAGCACCCCGGGGACTAGCCTATACAATGAGCAGTTCTTC. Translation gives CASTPGTSLYNEQFF.

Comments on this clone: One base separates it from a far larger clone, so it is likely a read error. The DNA for the CDR3 is TGCGCCAGCAGCCTAGTGGGAGGGCCGGGCGAGCAGTACTTC. Translating gives CASSLVGGPGEQYF. The rearrangement links TRBV5-1 to TRBJ2-7; 7 bases fit TRBD2. The CDR3 is 14 amino acids. The V gene end was trimmed by 4 bases and the J gene end by 6 bases; junction bases not matched to a gene: 10. In germline, CDR1 is SGHRS, CDR2 YFSETQ.

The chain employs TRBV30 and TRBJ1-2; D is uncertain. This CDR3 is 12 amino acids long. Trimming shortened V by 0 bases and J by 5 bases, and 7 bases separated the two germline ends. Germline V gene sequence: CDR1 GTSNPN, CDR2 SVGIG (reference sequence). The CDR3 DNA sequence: TGTGCCTGGAGTGTAGGAGAATATGGCTACACCTTC. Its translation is CAWSVGEYGYTF.

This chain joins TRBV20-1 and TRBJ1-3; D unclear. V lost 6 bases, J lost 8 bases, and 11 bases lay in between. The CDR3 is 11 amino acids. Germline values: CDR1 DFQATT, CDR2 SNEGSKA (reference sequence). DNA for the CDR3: TGCAGTGCCCACATCTTGGACACCATATATTTT. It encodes CSAHILDTIYF.

The CDR3 loop is CASSPQDFSGQPQHF. The CDR3 DNA is TGTGCCAGCTCACCGCAGGATTTTTCAGGACAGCCCCAGCATTTT. This rearrangement joins TRBV18 to TRBJ1-5; D is unresolved. The germline V gene encodes CDR1 KGHSH and CDR2 LQKENI. Trimming cost V 3 bases and J 7 bases, with 16 bases left between them. This CDR3 spans 15 amino acids.

DNA for the CDR3: TGTGCCAGCAGCTTCGGACAGGGCCCTTTAAGAGAGACCCAGTACTTC. The encoded protein is CASSFGQGPLRETQYF. This chain connects TRBV7-2 to TRBJ2-5, with TRBD1 matching over 8 bases. CDR1 is SGHTA, CDR2 FQGNSA, per germline. The CDR3 has 16 amino acids. J lost 4 bases, V lost 3 bases, and 10 bases had no gene match.

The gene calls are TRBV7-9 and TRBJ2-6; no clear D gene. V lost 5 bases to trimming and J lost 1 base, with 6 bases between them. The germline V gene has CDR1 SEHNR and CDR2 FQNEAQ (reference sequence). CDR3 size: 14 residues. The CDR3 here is CASSLGSGANVLTF. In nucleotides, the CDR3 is TGTGCCAGCAGCCTTGGGTCTGGGGCCAACGTCCTGACTTTC.